Considering frequency, the clone carrying this TCR beta chain is medium-sized (0.01 to 0.1%). This record belongs to a study of CXCR3-negative and CXCR3-positive naive CD8 T cells. Germline V gene lookup returns CDR1 DFQATT and CDR2 SNEGSKA (reference sequence). The CDR3 is made up of 15 amino acids. Via 5' RACE with UMI labels, TRB cDNA libraries were prepared. For each CDR3 protein, TCRdb gives one entry from its re-call of the 5' RACE reads, without DNA. This specimen shows some 8,200 distinct CDR3 sequences; the ten leading clones hold approximately 1.9%. The specimen sequenced was naive CXCR3- CD8+ T cells from blood. Subset given: CD45RO-CCR7+CD27+CD95- naive CD8+ T cells lacking CXCR3 (TNR3-). The TCR comes from a human donor in good health. Some clones in this sample may be carry-over from other donors' samples. The chain employs TRBV20-1 and TRBJ1-1; TCRdb calls TRBD1, which cannot be checked without DNA. CDR3 amino acids: CSARDLTGDSTEAFF.